The 20 T cell receptor beta chains listed next were all sequenced from one sample in a study of shared clonotypes between healthy human individuals. Generated by immunoSEQ multiplex PCR, the TCRdb table keeps only in-frame clones and is missing some. In the table there are about 2.1 million clones, roughly 95% of which are singletons. Naive CD8 cells lacked CD45RO and underwent positive selection for CCR7, leaving out terminally differentiated effector memory CD45RA+ cells. The sequenced material came from naive CD8+ T cells from PBMCs. These TCRs come from a man aged 18 to 35 in good health. Some clones in this sample may be carry-over from other donors' samples.

The V and J genes are TRBV4-3 and TRBJ1-1; 9 bases agree with TRBD1. The J segment lost 5 bases and the V segment lost 4 bases, leaving 14 bases of the junction unmatched. There are 17 residues in the CDR3. Germline V gene sequence: CDR1 LGHNA, CDR2 YSLEER. CDR3 protein: CASSPPLPGTGRTEAFF. In DNA, the CDR3 is TGCGCCAGCAGCCCCCCCCTTCCCGGGACAGGGAGGACTGAAGCTTTCTTT.

The chain is built from TRBV5-1 and TRBJ1-2, with TRBD1 identical over 7 bases. V was clipped by 1 base and J by 5 bases; unmatched bases: 5. This CDR3 contains 14 residues. The germline CDR1 and CDR2 sequences are SGHRS and YFSETQ. This CDR3 is CASSLSGQMYGYTF. The DNA of the CDR3 is TGCGCCAGCAGCTTGTCGGGACAGATGTATGGCTACACCTTC.

This chain links TRBV28 with TRBJ2-6, with 8 bases identical to TRBD1. This CDR3 has 17 residues. Germline CDR1 and CDR2: MDHEN and SYDVKM. With V trimmed by 3 bases and J by 0 bases, 4 bases remained unmatched. CDR3 nucleotide sequence: TGTGCCAGCAGTTTGGGGCAGGGGGCCTCTGGGGCCAACGTCCTGACTTTC. It specifies CASSLGQGASGANVLTF.

This chain joins TRBV10-3 and TRBJ2-7; D might be TRBD2 (7 bases). Deletions cut 2 bases from V and 6 bases from J, with 14 bases between. Germline values: CDR1 ENHRY, CDR2 SYGVKD. This CDR3 has 14 residues. The CDR3 loop is CAISEMGGRSEQYF. CDR3 sequence (DNA): TGTGCCATCAGTGAGATGGGGGGGCGAAGCGAGCAGTACTTC.

The chain is built from TRBV4-1 and TRBJ2-1; D could derive from TRBD1 or TRBD2 (6 bases each). This CDR3 is 17 amino acids long. Germline V gives CDR1 MGHRA, CDR2 YSYEKL. V gave up 0 bases and J gave up 5 bases, with 17 bases separating them. CDR3: CASSQDGLGGRDNEQFF. The DNA of the CDR3 is TGCGCCAGCAGCCAAGACGGTCTAGGGGGGCGAGACAATGAGCAGTTCTTC.

This clone has a single count. The rearrangement joins TRBV7-2 to TRBJ2-1; 10 bases map to TRBD2. Losses at the gene ends were 4 bases for V and 7 bases for J; bases not matched to a gene: 10. Germline CDR1 SGHTA, CDR2 FQGNSA. The CDR3 loop spans 16 amino acids. The CDR3 coding sequence is TGTGCCAGCAGCTCTGACCCGGGACTAGCGACAAATGAGCAGTTCTTC. Translated: CASSSDPGLATNEQFF.

Only one count was recorded for this clone. The rearrangement uses TRBV15 and TRBJ1-5; D is perhaps TRBD1 (5 bases). Between the trimmed V and J ends, which lost 1 base and 2 bases, there was a span of 12 bases. CDR3 length: 16 residues. Germline assignment: CDR1 LNHNV and CDR2 YYDKDF (reference sequence). CDR3 DNA sequence: TGTGCCACCAGCAGAGGCTTGGGGGAAGGCAATCAGCCCCAGCATTTT. It codes for CATSRGLGEGNQPQHF.

V is TRBV11-2 and J is TRBJ2-1; D may match TRBD1 or TRBD2 (6 bases each). Trimming left V 7 bases short and J 5 bases short, with 24 bases between. The CDR3 has 17 residues. Germline V gene lookup returns CDR1 SGHAT and CDR2 FQNNGV. The CDR3 nucleotides are TGTGCCAGCACCCCGGCCTGGGGGGCAAGGAGAGACAATGAGCAGTTCTTC. Residues: CASTPAWGARRDNEQFF.

This chain joins TRBV2 and TRBJ2-5; D is uncertain. The CDR3 runs 13 residues. Germline V CDR1 and CDR2: SNHLY, FYNNEI. Trimming pared 6 bases from V and 0 bases from J, leaving 8 bases between. The CDR3 is CASRDGYQETQYF. In nucleotides, the CDR3 is TGTGCCAGCAGGGACGGGTACCAAGAGACCCAGTACTTC.

The CDR3: CASSPLGGEQYF. CDR3 DNA sequence: TGTGCCAGCTCACCACTTGGGGGCGAGCAGTACTTC. The chain has TRBV18 and TRBJ2-7, with D perhaps being TRBD1 or TRBD2 (5 bases each). Germline V gene data show CDR1 as KGHSH and CDR2 as LQKENI. Trimming shortened V by 1 base and J by 6 bases, and 7 bases separated the two germline ends. This CDR3 comprises 12 residues.

V usage is TRBV27 and J usage is TRBJ2-7; 8 bases map to TRBD1. The ends lost 5 bases at V and 0 bases at J; junction bases unmatched: 9. CDR1 is MNHEY and CDR2 is SMNVEV in the germline V gene (reference sequence). The CDR3 loop spans 16 amino acids. DNA of the CDR3: TGTGCCAGCAGTCCATCGACAGGGGAGTTCTCCTACGAGCAGTACTTC. Translation gives CASSPSTGEFSYEQYF.

The chain recombines TRBV11-2 with TRBJ1-2; D gene uncertain. The CDR3 is 13 residues long. Per germline, CDR1 SGHAT and CDR2 FQNNGV. Trimming left V 4 bases short and J 5 bases short, with 11 bases between. CDR3 in amino acids: CASSSTPMYGYTF. DNA for the CDR3: TGTGCCAGCAGCTCCACACCAATGTATGGCTACACCTTC.

The J gene is TRBJ2-7, the V gene TRBV28, with 8 bases lining up with TRBD1. Per germline, CDR1 MDHEN and CDR2 SYDVKM. With V trimmed by 3 bases and J by 0 bases, 7 bases remained unmatched. The CDR3 covers 16 residues. The CDR3 sequence: CASSLLGQAYSYEQYF. In DNA form, the CDR3 reads TGTGCCAGCAGTTTGCTGGGACAGGCGTACTCCTACGAGCAGTACTTC.

The V gene is TRBV11-2, the J gene TRBJ2-1, with 8 bases aligning to TRBD2. With 5 bases clipped from V and 1 base from J, the junction kept 4 bases outside the gene matches. This CDR3 is built from 15 residues. CDR1 is SGHAT and CDR2 is FQNNGV in the germline V gene. The CDR3 sequence is CASSELAGSYNEQFF. CDR3 nucleotide sequence: TGTGCCAGCAGCGAGCTAGCGGGTTCCTACAATGAGCAGTTCTTC.

This clone showed up just once. The genes are TRBV9 and TRBJ2-7, with TRBD1 matching 9 bases. The CDR3 contains 15 residues. Germline V gives CDR1 SGDLS, CDR2 YYNGEE. The ends lost 3 bases at V and 2 bases at J; junction bases unmatched: 6. CDR3 sequence reads: CASSAPGQGPYEQYF. The DNA for the CDR3 is TGTGCCAGCAGCGCTCCGGGACAGGGCCCCTACGAGCAGTACTTC.

This chain links TRBV28 with TRBJ2-1, with 9 bases lining up with TRBD2. After removal of 3 bases from V and 0 bases from J, the junction contained 21 bases not matched to a gene. Germline V gene sequence: CDR1 MDHEN, CDR2 SYDVKM. The CDR3 contains 22 residues. CDR3 amino acids: CASSFRTDSAGGNPRSYNEQFF. For the CDR3, the DNA is TGTGCCAGCAGTTTTCGGACGGACTCAGCGGGAGGCAATCCCCGCTCCTACAATGAGCAGTTCTTC.

In this sample, this clone turned up once. The gene calls are TRBV19 and TRBJ1-1, with a weak D call TRBD1 (6 bases). V lost 6 bases and J 7 bases, leaving 12 bases between the germline ends. The germline CDR1 and CDR2 sequences are LNHDA and SQIVND (reference sequence). The CDR3 length is 12 residues. CDR3 sequence reads: CASRTGQIEAFF. The DNA for the CDR3 is TGTGCCAGTAGAACAGGACAGATTGAAGCTTTCTTT.

The chain couples TRBV9 to TRBJ2-7, with D possibly matching TRBD2 (5 bases). The germline gives CDR1 SGDLS, CDR2 YYNGEE. This CDR3 is 14 amino acids long. Trimming stripped 2 bases from V and 2 bases from J, with 11 bases between. CDR3 sequence reads: CASSVGSATYEQYF. CDR3 sequence (DNA): TGTGCCAGCAGCGTGGGGAGCGCGACCTACGAGCAGTACTTC. Based on the CDR3 plus reference TRBV9 and TRBJ2-7, the full variable domain is DSGVTQTPKHLITATGQRVTLRCSPRSGDLSVYWYQQSLDQGLQFLIQYYNGEERAKGNILERFSAQQFPDLHSELNLSSLELGDSALYFCASSVGSATYEQYFGPGTRLTVT.

The J gene is TRBJ2-7, the V gene TRBV2; D gene unclear. The CDR3 contains 12 residues. V lost 4 bases, J lost 2 bases, and 6 bases lay in between. Germline V gives CDR1 SNHLY, CDR2 FYNNEI. The CDR3 DNA is TGTGCCAGCAGTGGTGGCACCTACGAGCAGTACTTC. Its protein product is CASSGGTYEQYF.

This chain uses TRBV2 with TRBJ2-1, with D perhaps given as TRBD1 or TRBD2 (5 bases each). The V gene's germline CDR1 is SNHLY and CDR2 FYNNEI. This CDR3 region has 16 residues. V was trimmed by 3 bases and J by 4 bases, leaving 16 bases between them. The CDR3 region has the DNA TGTGCCAGCAGTGACATCGGGGCGGCCGCTTACAATGAGCAGTTCTTC. As protein: CASSDIGAAAYNEQFF.